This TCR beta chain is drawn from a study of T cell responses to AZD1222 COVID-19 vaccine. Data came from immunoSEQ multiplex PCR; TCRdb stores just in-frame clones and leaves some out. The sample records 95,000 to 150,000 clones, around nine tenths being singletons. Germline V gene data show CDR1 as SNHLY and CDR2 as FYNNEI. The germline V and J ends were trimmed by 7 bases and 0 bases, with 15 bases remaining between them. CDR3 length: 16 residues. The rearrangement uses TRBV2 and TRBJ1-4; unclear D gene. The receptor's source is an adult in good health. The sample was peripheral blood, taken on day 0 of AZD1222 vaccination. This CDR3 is CASTRSLPSTNEKLFF. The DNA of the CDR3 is TGTGCCAGCACCAGATCTCTACCTTCAACTAATGAAAAACTGTTTTTT.